The 6 T cell receptor beta chains reported below all come from one sample, sequenced in a study of T cells in Graves' hyperthyroidism and ophthalmopathy. RNA transcripts yielded amplified TCR beta CDR3 regions. During a first-round RT-PCR of the TCR CDR3, the HTBI primer set was used. From the multiplex PCR reads, TCRdb called clonotypes with MiXCR, one entry per CDR3 protein. The table records under 450,000 distinct CDR3 sequences, 13% of them present only once. Sequencing was carried out using blood. The receptors were sampled from a man aged 25 to 45 with Graves' hyperthyroidism that later progressed to Graves' ophthalmopathy.

This clonotype showed up many times. The gene calls are TRBV19 and TRBJ1-1; D gene unclear. Germline V gives CDR1 LNHDA, CDR2 SQIVND (reference sequence). Trimming stripped 0 bases from V and 6 bases from J, with 14 bases between. This CDR3 contains 15 residues. CDR3 in DNA: TGTGCCAGTAGTATAGATGGAGGCGGTAAGGCTGAAGCTTTCTTT. This gives the protein CASSIDGGGKAEAFF.

The chain uses TRBV6-5 and TRBJ2-7; TRBD1 aligns across 7 bases. Germline loops: CDR1 MNHEY, CDR2 SVGAGI. The CDR3 length is 12 residues. V was clipped by 5 bases and J by 7 bases; unmatched bases: 5. The chain's CDR3 is CASSNRGQEQYF. DNA of the CDR3: TGTGCCAGCAGTAACAGGGGTCAAGAGCAGTACTTC.

Only a few counts were recorded for this clonotype. The genes are TRBV12-3 or TRBV12-4 and TRBJ2-4; perhaps TRBD1 as D (6 bases). V shed 6 bases and J shed 8 bases, with 11 bases lying between them. CDR3 size: 12 residues. CDR3 nucleotide sequence: TGTGCCAGCAGCGCCTACAGGGACATTCAGTACTTC. Residues: CASSAYRDIQYF.

For this clonotype: This may be a read error, as it is one base from a much larger clone. This chain connects TRBV6-1 to TRBJ1-5; D may be TRBD1 (5 bases). The CDR3 is 15 residues long. Trimming cost V 3 bases and J 0 bases, with 9 bases left between them. Germline CDR1 reads MNHNS; CDR2 reads SASEGT. The CDR3 DNA sequence: TGTGCCAGCAGTGACAAGGGGCCTAGCAATCAGCCCCAGCATTTT. Amino acid sequence: CASSDKGPSNQPQHF.

This clonotype was seen many times. V and J are TRBV11-2 and TRBJ1-1; a weak D match, TRBD1 (6 bases). CDR3 size: 16 residues. Germline V gene data show CDR1 as SGHAT and CDR2 as FQNNGV. Trimming took off 4 bases at V and 0 bases at J, with 15 bases between the two ends. In nucleotides, the CDR3 is TGTGCCAGCAGCTCTCCCCCAAGGGGGATGAACACTGAAGCTTTCTTT. It specifies CASSSPPRGMNTEAFF.

This clonotype appeared many times. This chain connects TRBV6-6 to TRBJ2-3, with 8 bases fitting TRBD1. This CDR3 spans 19 amino acids. Trimming cost V 0 bases and J 5 bases; bases outside gene matches: 16. The V gene's germline CDR1 is MNHNY and CDR2 SVGAGI (reference sequence). The CDR3 reads CASSYSGTGYNSAGDTQYF. CDR3 sequence (DNA): TGTGCCAGCAGTTACTCCGGGACAGGTTATAACTCCGCGGGAGATACGCAGTATTTT.